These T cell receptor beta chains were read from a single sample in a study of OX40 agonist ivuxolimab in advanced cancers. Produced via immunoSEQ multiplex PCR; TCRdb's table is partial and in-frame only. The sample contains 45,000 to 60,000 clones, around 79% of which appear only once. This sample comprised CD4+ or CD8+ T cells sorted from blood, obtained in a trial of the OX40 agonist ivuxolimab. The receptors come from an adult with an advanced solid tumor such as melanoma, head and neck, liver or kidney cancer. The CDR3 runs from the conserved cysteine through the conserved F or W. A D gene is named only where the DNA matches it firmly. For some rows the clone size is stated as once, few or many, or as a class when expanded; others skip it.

TGCGCCAGCAGCCGCGGGGGACAGGGGCAATTTCCCTCCTACAATGAGCAGTTCTTC | CASSRGGQGQFPSYNEQFF | once | TRBD1 | TRBJ2-1 | TRBV4-1
TGTGCCAGCAGTGAAGCGCTTCTTGGACAGGGAGGAGATACGCAGTATTTT | CASSEALLGQGGDTQYF | - | TRBD1 | TRBJ2-3 | TRBV2
TGTGCCAGCAGTGGGGACAGGGGGGTGAATGGCTACACCTTC | CASSGDRGVNGYTF | once | TRBD1 | TRBJ1-2 | TRBV6-1
TGCGCCAGCAGCCAAAGTTTTTTCGGGGCGGACACCGGGGAGCTGTTTTTT | CASSQSFFGADTGELFF | - | - | TRBJ2-2 | TRBV4-1
TGTGCCAGCAGTTACCGGGCAACAAACTATGGCTACACCTTC | CASSYRATNYGYTF | - | - | TRBJ1-2 | TRBV6-5
TGTGCCAGCAGCTTACTATCTCTTACAGCAACTAATGAAAAACTGTTTTTT | CASSLLSLTATNEKLFF | - | - | TRBJ1-4 | TRBV7-8
TGTGCCAGTAGCATTAAGACAGGGTTGAACACTGAAGCTTTCTTT | CASSIKTGLNTEAFF | - | TRBD1 | TRBJ1-1 | TRBV19
TGTGCCAGCAGTTCGGGACAGGGGGTATATACTGAAGCTTTCTTT | CASSSGQGVYTEAFF | few | TRBD1 | TRBJ1-1 | TRBV6-5
TGTGCCAGCAGACCTGGGACAGGGATGAACACTGAAGCTTTCTTT | CASRPGTGMNTEAFF | once | TRBD1 | TRBJ1-1 | TRBV6-6
TGCAGCGTTGAAAGGGATTCGACTAGCGGCTCCTACAATGAGCAGTTCTTC | CSVERDSTSGSYNEQFF | - | TRBD2 | TRBJ2-1 | TRBV29-1
TGTGCCACTAGCCGGGCGGGAGTGGAGGAGACCCAATACTTC | CATSRAGVEETQYF | - | TRBD2 | TRBJ2-5 | TRBV2
TGTGCCAGCATTAGTCCGGGACAGAAACCGTACACCTTC | CASISPGQKPYTF | large | TRBD1 | TRBJ1-2 | TRBV28
TGTGCCAGCTCACCAATAAGGGTTGGCGACGAGCAGTACTTC | CASSPIRVGDEQYF | - | - | TRBJ2-7 | TRBV18
TGTGCCAGTAGTCTCGACAGGGACTACGAGCAGTACTTC | CASSLDRDYEQYF | - | TRBD1 | TRBJ2-7 | TRBV19